These 18 T cell receptor beta chains share one sample of origin, sequenced in a study of T-cell memory formation after mild COVID-19. From the 5' RACE reads, TCRdb called clonotypes with MiXCR, one entry per CDR3 protein. The table has some 120,000 distinct CDR3 sequences, roughly 6.2% seen once; the top ten hold approximately 2%. The sample was PBMCs or a T cell subset sorted from them (not recorded which). The receptor set was obtained from an adult woman who had mild COVID-19 (a few samples of this study predate the infection). Cell type and time point are not known.

The chain is built from TRBV2 and TRBJ1-5; D not resolved. Germline CDR1 reads SNHLY; CDR2 reads FYNNEI. V lost 2 bases and J 6 bases, leaving 14 bases between the germline ends. This CDR3 spans 15 amino acids. CDR3 amino acids: CASSEYKSGIQPQHF. In DNA, the CDR3 is TGTGCCAGCAGTGAATATAAGTCGGGCATTCAGCCCCAGCATTTT. The entire variable domain, with the rest obtained from reference TRBV2 and TRBJ1-5, is as follows: EPEVTQTPSHQVTQMGQEVILRCVPISNHLYFYWYRQILGQKVEFLVSFYNNEISEKSEIFDDQFSVERPDGSNFTLKIRSTKLEDSAMYFCASSEYKSGIQPQHFGDGTRLSIL.

This clonotype has a handful of counts. The gene calls are TRBV5-8 and TRBJ2-6; D not certain. Germline CDR1 is SGHTS and CDR2 is YDEGEE. The ends were cut back, 1 base at V and 0 bases at J, with 11 bases in the middle. CDR3 length: 17 amino acids. CDR3: CASSLNGRISGANVLTF. CDR3 bases: TGTGCCAGCAGCTTGAACGGACGTATCTCTGGGGCCAACGTCCTGACTTTC. Complete variable domain (other parts from reference TRBV5-8 and TRBJ2-6): EAGVTQSPTHLIKTRGQQATLRCSPISGHTSVYWYQQALGLGLQFLLWYDEGEERNRGNFPPRFSGRQFPNYSSELNVNALELEDSALYLCASSLNGRISGANVLTFGAGSRLTVL.

This clonotype was seen a few times. The rearrangement joins TRBV5-1 to TRBJ1-1; 11 positions agree with TRBD1. This CDR3 contains 15 residues. V shed 4 bases and J 2 bases; nucleotides not matched to a gene: 4. Germline V lookup: CDR1 SGHRS, CDR2 YFSETQ. The CDR3 DNA sequence: TGCGCCAGCAGCAGCGGGACAGGGGGAAACACTGAAGCTTTCTTT. Translated, it gives CASSSGTGGNTEAFF. The whole variable domain, filled in from reference TRBV5-1 and TRBJ1-1, reads KAGVTQTPRYLIKTRGQQVTLSCSPISGHRSVSWYQQTPGQGLQFLFEYFSETQRNKGNFPGRFSGRQFSNSRSEMNVSTLELGDSALYLCASSSGTGGNTEAFFGQGTRLTVV.

This clonotype was found a few times. V is TRBV4-1 and J is TRBJ1-2; 8 bases are a match to TRBD1. Germline loops: CDR1 MGHRA, CDR2 YSYEKL. This CDR3 is 16 amino acids long. J was trimmed by 4 bases and V by 2 bases; bases with no gene match: 9. CDR3 region: CASSQPQAGQAYGYTF. The CDR3 DNA is TGCGCCAGCAGCCAACCCCAGGCGGGACAGGCCTATGGCTACACCTTC.

The rearrangement uses TRBV12-3 or TRBV12-4 and TRBJ1-1; possibly TRBD1 for D (5 bases). The length of the CDR3 is 14 residues. V lost 7 bases, J lost 4 bases, and 16 bases lay in between. This CDR3 is CASTPREGSTEAFF. The DNA for the CDR3 is TGTGCCAGCACCCCAAGGGAGGGGTCCACTGAAGCTTTCTTT.

Many counts were recorded for this clonotype. The chain combines TRBV5-1 with TRBJ1-1, with D possibly being TRBD1 (6 bases). The V end was cut by 4 bases, the J end by 1 base, with 14 bases between. The CDR3 covers 15 residues. Germline CDR1 SGHRS, CDR2 YFSETQ. DNA for the CDR3: TGCGCCAGCAGCCCCCGGGCGGGGGCGAACACTGAAGCTTTCTTT. It codes for CASSPRAGANTEAFF.

Many counts were recorded for this clonotype. The gene calls are TRBV7-3 and TRBJ1-4; TRBD1 agrees at 7 bases. The CDR3 is 13 amino acids. Germline V gene data show CDR1 as SGHTA and CDR2 as FQGTGA. V shed 5 bases, J shed 8 bases, and the junction held 5 bases outside the gene matches. In DNA form, the CDR3 reads TGTGCCAGCAGCCGCCAGGGGGGAGAAAAACTGTTTTTT. Protein product: CASSRQGGEKLFF.

This clonotype was counted a few times. V and J are TRBV7-6 and TRBJ1-1, with no clear D. The germline V gene has CDR1 SGHVS and CDR2 FNYEAQ. V lost 5 bases and J 1 base, leaving 8 bases between the germline ends. The CDR3 has 13 residues. The CDR3 sequence: CASSPTPNTEAFF. The CDR3 bases are TGTGCCAGCAGCCCCACCCCGAACACTGAAGCTTTCTTT.

The table lists this clonotype with a few counts. The chain is built from TRBV6-2 or TRBV6-3 and TRBJ1-5, with no clear D. CDR3 length: 13 residues. Germline assignment: CDR1 MNHEY and CDR2 SVGEGT. V was clipped by 2 bases and J by 2 bases, with 4 bases between them. The CDR3 is CASSYDGNQPQHF. In nucleotides, the CDR3 is TGTGCCAGCAGTTACGATGGCAATCAGCCCCAGCATTTT.

This clonotype was observed a handful of times. This sequence joins TRBV6-5 and TRBJ1-2; D may be TRBD1 (5 bases). Germline CDR1 reads MNHEY; CDR2 reads SVGAGI. Trimming took off 0 bases at V and 1 base at J, with 12 bases between the two ends. The CDR3 loop spans 16 amino acids. Here the CDR3 reads CASSYSYRQINYGYTF. CDR3 sequence (DNA): TGTGCCAGCAGTTACTCGTATAGACAGATTAACTATGGCTACACCTTC.

The chain has TRBV10-3 and TRBJ2-5; TRBD2 matches 9 bases. With 5 bases clipped from V and 5 bases from J, the junction kept 9 bases outside the gene matches. The CDR3 contains 15 residues. Germline V gene lookup returns CDR1 ENHRY and CDR2 SYGVKD. This CDR3 reads CAISLVAGAYETQYF. The DNA of the CDR3 is TGTGCCATCAGTTTGGTAGCGGGGGCGTATGAGACCCAGTACTTC.

The chain is built from TRBV12-3 or TRBV12-4 and TRBJ1-6; 8 bases are shared with TRBD1. This CDR3 spans 16 amino acids. With V trimmed by 4 bases and J by 14 bases, 16 bases remained unmatched. This CDR3 reads CASSSGTGTGLTALHF. CDR3 in DNA: TGTGCCAGCAGTTCCGGAACCGGGACAGGTCTAACGGCCCTCCACTTT.

This clonotype was counted a few times. The V gene is TRBV7-2, the J gene TRBJ1-5; D might be TRBD1 (6 bases). The CDR3 covers 13 residues. Per the germline V gene, CDR1 is SGHTA and CDR2 is FQGNSA. V lost 5 bases and J lost 2, with 7 bases in between. The CDR3 bases are TGTGCCAGCAGCAAGGGGGGCAATCAGCCCCAGCATTTT. It yields the protein CASSKGGNQPQHF.

V gene TRBV5-5 combines with J gene TRBJ2-3, with D possibly matching TRBD2 (6 bases). V gave up 3 bases and J gave up 4 bases, with 18 bases separating them. Germline V lookup: CDR1 SGHKS, CDR2 YYEKEE (reference sequence). The length of the CDR3 is 16 residues. CDR3 nucleotide sequence: TGTGCCAGCAGCTGGAGGGGCCTAGCGTGGTCAGATACGCAGTATTTT. It encodes CASSWRGLAWSDTQYF.

This clonotype has ten or more counts. The chain is built from TRBV7-2 and TRBJ2-7; perhaps TRBD2 as D (5 bases). Germline CDR1 reads SGHTA; CDR2 reads FQGNSA. V was cut by 1 base and J by 1 base, with 11 bases left in between. CDR3 size: 15 residues. CDR3 residues: CASSLGPGSSYEQYF. CDR3 DNA: TGTGCCAGCAGCTTAGGACCGGGGTCTTCCTACGAGCAGTACTTC.

In this sample, this clonotype turned up a few times. The rearrangement links TRBV3-1 to TRBJ1-5; TRBD1 matches 8 bases. Germline CDR1 and CDR2: LGHDT and YNNKEL (reference sequence). This CDR3 is built from 14 residues. V gave up 3 bases and J gave up 5 bases; unmatched junction bases: 3. The CDR3 nucleotides are TGTGCCAGCAGCCAGGGGACAGGAGATCAGCCCCAGCATTTT. This translates into CASSQGTGDQPQHF.

This clonotype came up many times. The CDR3 DNA is TGCAGTGCTAGGACCTCCCAAGAGACCCAGTACTTC. Translating it yields CSARTSQETQYF. The chain is built from TRBV20-1 and TRBJ2-5; D gene unclear. V was trimmed by 3 bases and J by 1 base, leaving 6 bases between them. This CDR3 is 12 amino acids long. The germline gives CDR1 DFQATT, CDR2 SNEGSKA (reference sequence).

This clonotype was detected many times. The rearrangement links TRBV20-1 to TRBJ1-4; no clear D gene. CDR1 and CDR2 from the germline V gene are DFQATT and SNEGSKA (reference sequence). The CDR3 totals 14 residues. Deletions cut 3 bases from V and 6 bases from J, with 14 bases between. CDR3 loop: CSARWLGLHEKLFF. The CDR3 DNA reads as TGCAGTGCTAGGTGGCTCGGGCTTCATGAAAAACTGTTTTTT.